This T cell receptor beta chain was recovered during a study of shared clonotypes between healthy human individuals. In the study overall: Researchers drew samples from a couple of women and a few men aged 18 to 49.

Comments on this clone: The antigen remains undetermined.

Authors' data handling: Filtering differed because ImmunoSEQ produced junction-only sequences that carried no quality scores. Using immunoSEQ multiplex PCR, the repertoire was profiled, and TCRdb retains in-frame clones only, with some absent. The D gene and trimming were derived from the DNA, and the V and J assignments and clone size from that table. The sample holds about 490,000 clones, over 75% seen once. Unsorted samples used roughly 99 million PBMCs for genomic DNA. General study results and limits: In having few donors, the study represented limited genetic and exposure-history diversity.

CDR1 is MNHEY, CDR2 SVGAGI, per germline. The CDR3 runs to 11 residues. Trimming cost V 8 bases and J 3 bases, with 7 bases left between them. This sequence originates from a middle-aged woman in good health. Some clones in this sample may be carry-over from other donors' samples. The V call is TRBV6-5, the J call TRBJ1-1; D perhaps matches TRBD1 (5 bases). The sequencing input was PBMCs. The CDR3 coding sequence is TGTGCCAGCCGGGGGGACACTGAAGCTTTCTTT. It encodes CASRGDTEAFF.